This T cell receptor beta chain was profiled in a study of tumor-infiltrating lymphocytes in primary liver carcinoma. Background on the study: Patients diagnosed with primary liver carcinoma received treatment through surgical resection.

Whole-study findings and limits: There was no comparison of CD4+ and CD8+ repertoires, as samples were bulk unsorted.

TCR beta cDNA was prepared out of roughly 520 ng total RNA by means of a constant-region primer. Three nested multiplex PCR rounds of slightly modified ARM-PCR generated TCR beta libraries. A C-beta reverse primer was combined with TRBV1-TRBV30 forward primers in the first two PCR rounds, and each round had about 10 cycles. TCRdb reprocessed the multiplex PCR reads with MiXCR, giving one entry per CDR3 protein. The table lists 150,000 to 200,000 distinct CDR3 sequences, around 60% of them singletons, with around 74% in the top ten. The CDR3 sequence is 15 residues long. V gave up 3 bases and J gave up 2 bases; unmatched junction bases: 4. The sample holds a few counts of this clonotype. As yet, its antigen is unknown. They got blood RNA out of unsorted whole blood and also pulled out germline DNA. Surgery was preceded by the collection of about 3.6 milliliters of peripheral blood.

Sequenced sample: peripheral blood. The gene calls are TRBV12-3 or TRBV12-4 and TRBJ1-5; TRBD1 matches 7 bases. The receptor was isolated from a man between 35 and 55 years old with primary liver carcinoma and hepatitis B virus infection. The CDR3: CASSLTGNGNQPQHF. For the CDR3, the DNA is TGTGCCAGCAGTTTGACAGGGAATGGCAATCAGCCCCAGCATTTT.